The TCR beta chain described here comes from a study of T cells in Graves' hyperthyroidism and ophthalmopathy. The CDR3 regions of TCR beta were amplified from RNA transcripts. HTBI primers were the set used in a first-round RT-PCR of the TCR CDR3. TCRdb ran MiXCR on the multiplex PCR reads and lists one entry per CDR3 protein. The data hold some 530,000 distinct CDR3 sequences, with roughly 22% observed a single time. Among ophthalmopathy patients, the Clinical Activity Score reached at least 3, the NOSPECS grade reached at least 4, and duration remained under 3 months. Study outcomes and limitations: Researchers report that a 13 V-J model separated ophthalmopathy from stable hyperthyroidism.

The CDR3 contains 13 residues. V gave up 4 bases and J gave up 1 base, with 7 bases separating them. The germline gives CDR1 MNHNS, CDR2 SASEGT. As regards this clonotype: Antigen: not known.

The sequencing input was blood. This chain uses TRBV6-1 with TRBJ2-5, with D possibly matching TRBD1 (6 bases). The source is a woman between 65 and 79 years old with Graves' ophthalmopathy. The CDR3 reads CASSGTVQETQYF. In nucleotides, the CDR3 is TGTGCCAGCAGTGGGACAGTCCAAGAGACCCAGTACTTC.